The rows below give T cell receptor beta chains drawn from one sample of a study of shared clonotypes between healthy human individuals. Produced via immunoSEQ multiplex PCR; TCRdb's table is partial and in-frame only. The table includes about 1.5 million clones, approximately 98% detected once. Input material: naive CD4+ T cells sorted from blood. These receptor sequences come from a man under 40 in good health. Each CDR3 is given with its conserved first and last residue. A D gene is named only where the DNA matches it firmly. The size of a clone is reported for some rows only, either as once, few or many, or as a class for expanded clones.

clone_size j_call d_call v_call cdr3_aa cdr3_nt
NA TRBJ2-3 NA TRBV7-2 CASSLVGHTDTQYF TGTGCCAGCAGCTTAGTCGGCCACACAGATACGCAGTATTTT
NA TRBJ2-3 NA TRBV5-1 CASSLSFPDTDTQYF TGCGCCAGCAGCTTGTCGTTCCCAGACACAGATACGCAGTATTTT
NA TRBJ1-1 NA TRBV19 CACTTYSLMNTEAFF TGTGCCTGTACTACCTACAGCTTGATGAACACTGAAGCTTTCTTT
NA TRBJ2-5 TRBD2 TRBV15 CATSARLAGETQYF TGTGCCACCAGCGCAAGACTAGCCGGGGAGACCCAGTACTTC
NA TRBJ2-3 NA TRBV5-1 CASSTNADTQYF TGCGCCAGCAGCACTAATGCAGATACGCAGTATTTT
NA TRBJ1-1 NA TRBV5-4 CASSIGRNTEAFF TGTGCCAGCAGTATAGGACGGAACACTGAAGCTTTCTTT
NA TRBJ2-1 TRBD2 TRBV6-5 CASSPTSGSRDEQFF TGTGCCAGCAGCCCGACTAGCGGGAGTCGGGATGAGCAGTTCTTC
NA TRBJ1-4 NA TRBV9 CASSQSRTSEKLFF TGTGCCAGCAGCCAGTCCCGGACCTCGGAAAAACTGTTTTTT
NA TRBJ1-1 NA TRBV28 CASSLPGFYTEAFF TGTGCCAGCAGTTTACCCGGATTTTACACTGAAGCTTTCTTT
NA TRBJ2-1 NA TRBV7-6 CASSLVPLKTYNEQFF TGTGCCAGCAGCTTAGTTCCCCTGAAGACCTACAATGAGCAGTTCTTC
NA TRBJ2-6 TRBD1 TRBV18 CASSRDRLAGANVLTF TGTGCCAGCTCACGGGACAGGTTAGCTGGGGCCAACGTCCTGACTTTC
NA TRBJ2-1 NA TRBV6-5 CASSFRLVDEQFF TGTGCCAGCAGTTTTCGCCTCGTTGATGAGCAGTTCTTC
once TRBJ2-1 NA TRBV18 CASSNTVGGWNEQFF TGTGCCAGCTCAAATACAGTGGGGGGATGGAATGAGCAGTTCTTC
NA TRBJ2-3 TRBD2 TRBV14 CASSQRLAGSTDTQYF TGTGCCAGCAGCCAACGACTAGCGGGTAGCACAGATACGCAGTATTTT
NA TRBJ2-1 TRBD2 TRBV2 CASSRSLAANEQFF TGTGCCAGCAGCCGCTCACTAGCGGCCAATGAGCAGTTCTTC
NA TRBJ1-5 NA TRBV10-3 CAIRAEQGRWSNQPQHF TGTGCCATCAGGGCAGAACAGGGACGGTGGAGCAATCAGCCCCAGCATTTT
NA TRBJ2-1 NA TRBV7-9 CASDLAVSSYNEQFF TGTGCCAGCGATTTAGCGGTAAGCTCCTACAATGAGCAGTTCTTC
few TRBJ2-7 NA TRBV10-3 CAIRQRDTSYEQYF TGTGCCATCAGGCAACGGGACACGTCCTACGAGCAGTACTTC
NA TRBJ2-1 TRBD2 TRBV9 CASSAQGGVNEQFF TGTGCCAGCAGCGCCCAGGGAGGGGTCAATGAGCAGTTCTTC
NA TRBJ2-7 NA TRBV10-2 CASSERTPTYEQYF TGCGCCAGCAGTGAAAGGACCCCAACCTACGAGCAGTACTTC
once TRBJ1-2 NA TRBV30 CAWEGGRGYTF TGTGCCTGGGAGGGGGGCCGCGGCTACACCTTC
NA TRBJ2-2 TRBD2 TRBV28 CATGGRVFAGELFF TGTGCCACCGGCGGGAGGGTTTTCGCCGGGGAGCTGTTTTTT
once TRBJ2-1 NA TRBV6-1 CASSFASAAFF TGTGCCAGCAGTTTCGCTAGCGCTGCGTTCTTC
NA TRBJ2-1 NA TRBV7-7 CASSLFPSESEQFF TGTGCTAGCAGCTTATTTCCCAGCGAAAGTGAGCAGTTCTTC
once TRBJ2-2 NA TRBV5-1 CASSSTRSTNTGELFF TGCGCCAGCAGCTCCACCCGCAGTACGAACACCGGGGAGCTGTTTTTT
NA TRBJ2-7 NA TRBV7-7 CASSWDVSYEQYF TGTGCCAGCAGCTGGGACGTGAGCTACGAGCAGTACTTC
NA TRBJ2-1 TRBD2 TRBV28 CASSESGRLLNEQFF TGTGCCAGCAGCGAGAGCGGGAGGCTTCTCAATGAGCAGTTCTTC
NA TRBJ2-2 TRBD2 TRBV4-2 CASSRTSGKNTGELFF TGTGCCAGCAGCCGAACTAGCGGGAAGAACACCGGGGAGCTGTTTTTT
NA TRBJ1-1 NA TRBV27 CATRTGMNTEAFF TGTGCCACTAGAACGGGGATGAACACTGAAGCTTTCTTT